This TCR beta chain is drawn from a study of blood T cell repertoires in COVID-19. Study details: T cells, B-cell-depleted T cells, or PBMCs supplied cDNA or gDNA.

Methods used by the authors: Researchers report that nucleated cell counts were estimated from reference gene primer amplification. This table comes from immunoSEQ multiplex PCR, and its TCRdb copy is limited to in-frame clones, with some not included. V and J calls and clone size are those listed in that table; D and trimming were worked out from the DNA. Of about 150,000 clones listed, roughly nine tenths are singletons. The CDR3 totals 15 residues. Germline assignment: CDR1 LGHDT and CDR2 YNNKEL (reference sequence). Trimming took off 4 bases at V and 5 bases at J, with 18 bases between the two ends.

The sequence derives from a woman in her thirties or forties with acute or convalescent COVID-19. Sequencing input: peripheral blood. V usage is TRBV3-1 (or the pseudogene TRBV3-2) and J usage is TRBJ2-7, with D perhaps matching TRBD1 (6 bases). Here the CDR3 DNA reads TGTGCCAGCAGCCGTCCGGCACAGGGAATCAACGAGCAGTACTTC. Translated: CASSRPAQGINEQYF.